A single sample gave rise to the 28 T cell receptor beta chains below, sequenced in a study of post-analysis software for immune sequencing data. Study findings and constraints: Five or six TRBV segments were significantly more frequent in patients than in controls. TRBV5-6, TRBV5-1 and TRBV20-1 were among these segments.

Presence of unique molecular identifiers characterized the TCR beta cDNA libraries. In TCRdb, the PCR reads were re-called with MiXCR into one record per CDR3 protein. Of about 770,000 distinct CDR3 sequences detected, around 45% appear once; the ten largest clones hold 4% to 5%. The antigens of these receptors remain unknown. The sample comprised blood. The origin of the receptors is a girl between 10 and 17 years old with multiple sclerosis.

The gene calls are TRBV5-1 and TRBJ1-1, with a weak D call TRBD1 (5 bases). Germline V lookup: CDR1 SGHRS, CDR2 YFSETQ. The CDR3 has 18 residues. V was cut by 1 base and J by 0 bases, with 19 bases left in between. DNA for the CDR3: TGCGCCAGCAGCTTGTTAGGGGACGGAGGGAACATGAACACTGAAGCTTTCTTT. Protein sequence: CASSLLGDGGNMNTEAFF.

Only one count was recorded for this clonotype. The chain is built from TRBV12-3 or TRBV12-4 and TRBJ1-2; TRBD1 matches at 7 bases. Trimming cost V 5 bases and J 2 bases; bases outside gene matches: 8. The CDR3 runs 15 residues. CDR3 amino acids: CASSPMTGSNYGYTF. For the CDR3, the DNA is TGTGCCAGCAGTCCGATGACAGGGTCAAACTATGGCTACACCTTC.

This clonotype was counted a few times. V is TRBV20-1 and J is TRBJ1-2; no firm D call. The V gene lost 6 bases and the J gene lost 6 bases, with 11 bases spanning the gap. The CDR3 spans 11 residues. The germline gives CDR1 DFQATT, CDR2 SNEGSKA (reference sequence). CDR3 sequence (DNA): TGCAGTGCATGGGGTTGGGATGGCTACACCTTC. It translates to CSAWGWDGYTF.

The rearrangement links TRBV5-1 to TRBJ2-5; perhaps TRBD2 as D (5 bases). V gave up 0 bases and J gave up 1 base, with 13 bases separating them. This CDR3 contains 16 residues. Germline lookup yields CDR1 SGHRS and CDR2 YFSETQ. DNA of the CDR3: TGCGCCAGCAGCTTGGCGAATGCGGGCATCCAAGAGACCCAGTACTTC. Residues: CASSLANAGIQETQYF. The variable domain in full, completed from reference TRBV5-1 and TRBJ2-5, reads KAGVTQTPRYLIKTRGQQVTLSCSPISGHRSVSWYQQTPGQGLQFLFEYFSETQRNKGNFPGRFSGRQFSNSRSEMNVSTLELGDSALYLCASSLANAGIQETQYFGPGTRLLVL.

This clonotype has only a few counts. CDR3 region: CASSFGGRGETQYF. The CDR3 bases are TGTGCCAGCAGTTTCGGGGGGCGAGGGGAGACCCAGTACTTC. The J gene is TRBJ2-5, the V gene TRBV12-3 or TRBV12-4; a weak D match, TRBD2 (7 bases). The CDR3 is 14 residues long. V shed 3 bases and J shed 5 bases, with 13 bases lying between them.

This clonotype was observed a handful of times. V is TRBV7-9 and J is TRBJ1-1; no definite D call. The CDR3 loop spans 14 amino acids. Trimming took off 2 bases at V and 1 base at J, with 8 bases between the two ends. From germline, CDR1 is SEHNR and CDR2 FQNEAQ (reference sequence). The CDR3 sequence: CASSLTEPNTEAFF. The CDR3 DNA reads TGTGCCAGCAGCTTAACAGAGCCGAACACTGAAGCTTTCTTT.

The chain recombines TRBV28 with TRBJ1-2; TRBD1 is a possible D gene (6 bases). The CDR3 contains 15 residues. Germline loops: CDR1 MDHEN, CDR2 SYDVKM. V lost 4 bases and J lost 0, with 12 bases in between. The CDR3 bases are TGTGCCAGCAGTTCTCGGACAGACGCTAACTATGGCTACACCTTC. This codes for CASSSRTDANYGYTF.

In its sample, this clonotype was seen a few times. V and J are TRBV28 and TRBJ2-7; D not certain. The germline CDR1 and CDR2 sequences are MDHEN and SYDVKM. V lost 3 bases, J lost 2 bases, and 14 bases lay in between. The CDR3 consists of 15 residues. This chain's CDR3 is CASSLTFRVPYEQYF. The CDR3 DNA follows: TGTGCCAGCAGTTTGACCTTCCGTGTTCCCTACGAGCAGTACTTC.

This chain links TRBV24-1 with TRBJ2-3; 7 bases match TRBD1. The CDR3 is made up of 16 amino acids. Trimming cost V 3 bases and J 0 bases; bases outside gene matches: 5. CDR1 and CDR2 (germline): KGHDR, SFDVKD. The CDR3 protein is CATSDLRTGSTDTQYF. CDR3 in DNA: TGTGCCACCAGTGATCTAAGGACAGGAAGCACAGATACGCAGTATTTT.

Concerning this clonotype itself: A much larger clone lies a single base off, so this may be a read error. The gene calls are TRBV28 and TRBJ2-3; 9 bases map to TRBD2. Germline values: CDR1 MDHEN, CDR2 SYDVKM. This CDR3 has 13 residues. The CDR3 sequence is CVSSPQREATQYF. CDR3 in DNA: TGTGTCAGCAGCCCCCAGCGGGAGGCTACGCAGTATTTT.

This chain uses TRBV7-2 with TRBJ2-7; 9 bases line up with TRBD2. The CDR3 has 15 residues. Germline CDR1 is SGHTA and CDR2 is FQGNSA. Unmatched junction bases numbered 10, after V lost 8 bases and J lost 2 bases. The CDR3 region is CASGPGTSRTYEQYF. Written as DNA, the CDR3 is TGTGCCAGCGGACCCGGGACTAGCCGAACCTACGAGCAGTACTTC.

This clonotype was seen a few times. V gene TRBV20-1 combines with J gene TRBJ2-7; D tentatively fits TRBD1 or TRBD2 (5 bases each). Between the trimmed V and J ends, which lost 0 bases and 6 bases, there was a span of 12 bases. CDR1 is DFQATT and CDR2 is SNEGSKA in the germline V gene (reference sequence). CDR3 length: 13 residues. CDR3 sequence: CSARDGRGVEQYF. DNA of the CDR3: TGCAGTGCTAGAGATGGGCGAGGGGTCGAGCAGTACTTC.

The chain carries TRBV14 and TRBJ2-1; tentative D call: TRBD2 (6 bases). This CDR3 has 14 residues. The germline V and J ends were trimmed by 4 bases and 8 bases, with 15 bases remaining between them. Looked up from germline, CDR1 is SGHDN and CDR2 is FVKESK. Here the CDR3 reads CASSRDSRGDEQFF. The CDR3 DNA reads TGTGCCAGCAGCCGGGACTCCCGTGGCGATGAGCAGTTCTTC.

This chain connects TRBV7-2 to TRBJ2-3; 11 bases agree with TRBD1. The V gene end was trimmed by 2 bases and the J gene end by 0 bases; junction bases not matched to a gene: 10. Germline V gives CDR1 SGHTA, CDR2 FQGNSA. The CDR3 sequence is 19 residues long. The CDR3 DNA reads as TGTGCCAGCAGCTTAAAGGGGACAGGGGGGAGGACTAGCACAGATACGCAGTATTTT. It encodes CASSLKGTGGRTSTDTQYF.

This rearrangement joins TRBV20-1 to TRBJ2-3, with TRBD1 identical over 9 bases. This CDR3 contains 15 residues. V trimming: 5 bases; J trimming: 2 bases; junction bases outside the gene matches: 8. Germline CDR1 is DFQATT and CDR2 is SNEGSKA (reference sequence). DNA for the CDR3: TGCAGTGCTTATACCGGGACAGGGCTCACAGATACGCAGTATTTT. Translating gives CSAYTGTGLTDTQYF.

The chain links TRBV20-1 to TRBJ2-3; 7 bases map to TRBD2. Trimming removed 2 bases from V and 4 bases from J; junction bases left unmatched: 6. Per the germline V gene, CDR1 is DFQATT and CDR2 is SNEGSKA (reference sequence). CDR3 length: 14 amino acids. CDR3 amino acids: CSARSGLVSDTQYF. In DNA, the CDR3 is TGCAGTGCTAGATCCGGACTAGTCTCAGATACGCAGTATTTT.

This clonotype was detected only once. The chain recombines TRBV2 with TRBJ2-1; 7 bases align to TRBD2. Germline CDR1 SNHLY, CDR2 FYNNEI. The CDR3 is 16 residues long. Trimming cost V 3 bases and J 4 bases; bases outside gene matches: 9. CDR3 nucleotides: TGTGCCAGCAGTGACCCTAGCGGTCTAAGGTACAATGAGCAGTTCTTC. Encoded protein: CASSDPSGLRYNEQFF.

The chain is built from TRBV6-6 and TRBJ2-5; perhaps TRBD1 as D (6 bases). Germline V gene data show CDR1 as MNHNY and CDR2 as SVGAGI (reference sequence). The CDR3 has 16 amino acids. The V and J ends lost 4 bases and 5 bases respectively, with 20 bases between them. The chain's CDR3 is CASSSTGTTSGETQYF. In DNA form, the CDR3 reads TGTGCCAGCAGTTCCACCGGGACAACATCCGGGGAGACCCAGTACTTC.

This clonotype was seen more than once but under ten times. V gene TRBV12-3 or TRBV12-4 combines with J gene TRBJ1-2; 7 positions match TRBD1. The V and J ends lost 6 bases and 4 bases, in that order; junction bases with no gene match: 11. The CDR3 covers 15 residues. CDR3 protein: CASSTAHRGSYGYTF. CDR3 in DNA: TGTGCCAGCAGCACCGCCCACAGGGGAAGCTATGGCTACACCTTC.

In its sample, this clonotype was seen a few times. This chain connects TRBV29-1 to TRBJ2-7; tentative D call: TRBD1 (6 bases). This CDR3 is built from 14 residues. The V and J ends lost 0 bases and 6 bases respectively, with 15 bases between them. Germline CDR1 SQVTM, CDR2 ANQGSEA. CDR3 DNA sequence: TGCAGCGTTGAAGATCAACGCCAGGGGTTCGAGCAGTACTTC. This encodes CSVEDQRQGFEQYF.

This clonotype was counted only a few times. V gene TRBV29-1 combines with J gene TRBJ2-2; 12 positions match TRBD2. The ends lost 5 bases at V and 2 bases at J; junction bases unmatched: 6. Germline CDR1 is SQVTM and CDR2 is ANQGSEA. There are 16 residues in the CDR3. CDR3 in DNA: TGCAGCGTTAGTAGGACTAGCGGGACTAACACCGGGGAGCTGTTTTTT. Encoded protein: CSVSRTSGTNTGELFF.

The genes are TRBV7-9 and TRBJ2-4; D is perhaps TRBD2 (6 bases). The CDR3 is 13 residues long. The germline V gene has CDR1 SEHNR and CDR2 FQNEAQ (reference sequence). The V and J ends lost 4 bases and 13 bases respectively, with 17 bases between them. The CDR3: CASSSEGFAEQYF. The CDR3 DNA reads as TGTGCCAGCAGCTCGGAGGGCTTCGCTGAGCAGTACTTC.

The rearrangement links TRBV24-1 to TRBJ2-5, with D tentatively TRBD1 (6 bases). The CDR3 has 15 residues. Germline values: CDR1 KGHDR, CDR2 SFDVKD. Trimming took 5 bases from V and 4 from J, leaving 16 bases between them. In DNA form, the CDR3 reads TGTGCCACCAGTGTGGGCAGGGGAGACCTAGAGACCCAGTACTTC. It translates to CATSVGRGDLETQYF.

This clonotype has at least ten counts. This chain links TRBV5-1 with TRBJ2-7; D may match TRBD1 or TRBD2 (5 bases each). This CDR3 comprises 13 residues. Per germline, CDR1 SGHRS and CDR2 YFSETQ. V shed 3 bases and J shed 4 bases, with 11 bases lying between them. The CDR3 DNA reads as TGCGCCAGCAGCTCCCTCGGGGCTTACGAGCAGTACTTC. Protein sequence: CASSSLGAYEQYF.

Only a few counts were recorded for this clonotype. The chain combines TRBV20-1 with TRBJ2-1; no clear D. V dropped 1 base and J dropped 9 bases, with 4 bases sitting between them. Germline-derived CDR1 and CDR2 are DFQATT and SNEGSKA (reference sequence). The CDR3 sequence is 10 residues long. The CDR3 nucleotides are TGCAGTGCTAGAGGGGGTGAGCAGTTCTTC. The encoded protein is CSARGGEQFF.

The V and J genes are TRBV18 and TRBJ2-7, with 12 bases fitting TRBD2. V lost 3 bases and J lost 0; bases outside the gene matches: 6. The CDR3 extends over 17 amino acids. Germline V gives CDR1 KGHSH, CDR2 LQKENI. DNA for the CDR3: TGTGCCAGCTCACCCGGACTAGCGGGGAAAAGCTCCTACGAGCAGTACTTC. Residues: CASSPGLAGKSSYEQYF.

This clonotype was observed a handful of times. This sequence joins TRBV4-3 and TRBJ2-1; TRBD2 matches 8 bases. J gave up 7 bases and V 0 bases, and 5 bases lay outside the gene matches. The CDR3 has 15 amino acids. From germline, CDR1 is LGHNA and CDR2 YSLEER. The DNA for the CDR3 is TGCGCCAGCAGCCAAGAGGTGGGCGGGGGGAATGAGCAGTTCTTC. This codes for CASSQEVGGGNEQFF.

The chain combines TRBV29-1 with TRBJ1-2; the match to TRBD1 covers 7 bases. The CDR3 contains 11 residues. CDR1 and CDR2 (germline): SQVTM, ANQGSEA. Unmatched junction bases numbered 4, after V lost 6 bases and J lost 6 bases. The chain's CDR3 is CSVRGEDGYTF. The CDR3 DNA follows: TGCAGCGTCAGGGGGGAGGATGGCTACACCTTC.